These 18 T cell receptor beta chains share one sample of origin, sequenced in a study of shared clonotypes between healthy human individuals. Naive CD8 cells lacked CD45RO and underwent positive selection for CCR7, leaving out terminally differentiated effector memory CD45RA+ cells. Clones were read by immunoSEQ multiplex PCR, and TCRdb kept only the in-frame ones, dropping some. The table lists 2 million to 2.5 million clones, approximately 94% of them singletons, with 1.5% to 2% in the top ten. The sample was naive CD8+ T cells from PBMCs. The source of these receptors is a man between 18 and 29 years old in good health. Some clones in this sample may be carry-over from other donors' samples.

CDR3 sequence reads: CASSQGLGEQRAQHF. The CDR3 DNA reads TGCGCCAGCAGCCAAGGGTTGGGCGAGCAAAGGGCCCAGCATTTT. The chain recombines TRBV4-3 with TRBJ1-5, with no clear D. Germline V gene data show CDR1 as LGHNA and CDR2 as YSLEER. The CDR3 contains 15 residues. The V gene lost 1 base and the J gene lost 11 bases, with 18 bases spanning the gap.

Points on this clone: The DNA is omitted, as the CDR3 cannot be located on it reliably, and the CDR3 follows TCRdb's listing. J is TRBJ1-3 and V is TRBV27. The CDR3 has 18 amino acids, counting both end residues. Germline values: CDR1 MNHEY, CDR2 SMNVEV (reference sequence). The CDR3 reads CASSLSFGDGSFLDTKYF.

The chain links TRBV9 to TRBJ1-2; possible D gene TRBD1, 6 bases. Trimming cost V 7 bases and J 8 bases, with 12 bases left between them. The CDR3 length is 11 residues. CDR1 and CDR2 (germline): SGDLS, YYNGEE. DNA of the CDR3: TGTGCCAGCGGAACAGGGCTGGGCTACACCTTC. Translated: CASGTGLGYTF. The full variable domain, in which reference TRBV9 and TRBJ1-2 provide the parts outside the CDR3, is DSGVTQTPKHLITATGQRVTLRCSPRSGDLSVYWYQQSLDQGLQFLIQYYNGEERAKGNILERFSAQQFPDLHSELNLSSLELGDSALYFCASGTGLGYTFGSGTRLTVV.

This clone appeared once. The chain recombines TRBV9 with TRBJ1-1; D is perhaps TRBD1 (5 bases). Between the trimmed V and J ends, which lost 4 bases and 3 bases, there was a span of 16 bases. This CDR3 has 15 amino acids. Looked up from germline, CDR1 is SGDLS and CDR2 is YYNGEE. The chain's CDR3 is CASSPGNWVDTEAFF. In DNA, the CDR3 is TGTGCCAGCAGCCCAGGGAATTGGGTTGACACTGAAGCTTTCTTT. Looking up the rest from reference TRBV9 and TRBJ1-1 gives the full variable domain: DSGVTQTPKHLITATGQRVTLRCSPRSGDLSVYWYQQSLDQGLQFLIQYYNGEERAKGNILERFSAQQFPDLHSELNLSSLELGDSALYFCASSPGNWVDTEAFFGQGTRLTVV.

V is TRBV15 and J is TRBJ1-5, with D uncertain. CDR1 and CDR2 (germline): LNHNV, YYDKDF (reference sequence). Trimming took 5 bases from V and 1 from J, leaving 12 bases between them. The CDR3 sequence is 15 residues long. The CDR3, as DNA: TGTGCCACCAGCGAGCGGTCGGGGAGCAATCAGCCCCAGCATTTT. It codes for CATSERSGSNQPQHF.

The V gene is TRBV4-1, the J gene TRBJ2-5, with TRBD1 identical over 7 bases. This CDR3 is 15 amino acids long. Trimming took 1 base from V and 5 from J; bases not matched to a gene: 7. Germline V CDR1 and CDR2: MGHRA, YSYEKL. CDR3 coding DNA: TGCGCCAGCAGCCAAGTAGGGGGCCCAGCTGAGACCCAGTACTTC. Protein product: CASSQVGGPAETQYF.

The rearrangement joins TRBV6-1 to TRBJ2-5; 9 nucleotides agree with TRBD1. V trimming: 4 bases; J trimming: 4 bases; junction bases outside the gene matches: 10. Germline V gives CDR1 MNHNS, CDR2 SASEGT. The CDR3 spans 16 residues. The CDR3 loop is CASSGWQTGGRETQYF. CDR3 DNA sequence: TGTGCCAGCAGTGGCTGGCAAACAGGGGGCCGAGAGACCCAGTACTTC.

The chain carries TRBV7-8 and TRBJ1-3; 7 bases map to TRBD1. Per germline, CDR1 SGHVS and CDR2 FQNEAQ. CDR3 length: 15 amino acids. Trimming took 4 bases from V and 4 from J; bases not matched to a gene: 7. As DNA, the CDR3 is TGTGCCAGCAGCTGGGCAGGGGGATCAGGAAACACCATATATTTT. Translating it yields CASSWAGGSGNTIYF.

The chain employs TRBV15 and TRBJ2-7, with D perhaps TRBD2 (6 bases). The CDR3 sequence is 16 residues long. Trimming took 1 base from V and 5 from J, leaving 18 bases between them. The germline V gene has CDR1 LNHNV and CDR2 YYDKDF (reference sequence). The CDR3 spells CATSRVGQEGNHEQYF. The DNA of the CDR3 is TGTGCCACCAGCAGAGTGGGCCAGGAGGGTAACCACGAGCAGTACTTC.

This clone was detected only once. V is TRBV13 and J is TRBJ2-5; TRBD2 matches at 8 bases. The CDR3 is made up of 18 amino acids. J lost 5 bases, V lost 1 base, and 15 bases had no gene match. Germline CDR1 is PRHDT and CDR2 is FYEKMQ (reference sequence). This chain's CDR3 is CASSLVSLSPRGRETQYF. CDR3 bases: TGTGCCAGCAGCTTAGTTAGTCTGTCCCCTCGCGGGAGGGAGACCCAGTACTTC. The full variable domain, in which reference TRBV13 and TRBJ2-5 provide the parts outside the CDR3, is AAGVIQSPRHLIKEKRETATLKCYPIPRHDTVYWYQQGPGQDPQFLISFYEKMQSDKGSIPDRFSAQQFSDYHSELNMSSLELGDSALYFCASSLVSLSPRGRETQYFGPGTRLLVL.

CDR3 amino acids: CASSQGKRDYNEQFF. The CDR3 DNA reads TGCGCCAGCAGCCAAGGAAAAAGAGACTACAATGAGCAGTTCTTC. The gene calls are TRBV4-3 and TRBJ2-1; D is unresolved. V shed 1 base and J shed 3 bases, with 10 bases lying between them. The CDR3 has 15 residues. Germline assignment: CDR1 LGHNA and CDR2 YSLEER.

J is TRBJ2-7 and V is TRBV5-6; either TRBD1 or TRBD2 may fit D (5 bases each). V lost 4 bases to trimming and J lost 4 bases, with 15 bases between them. Germline CDR1 SGHDT, CDR2 YYEEEE. The CDR3 extends over 14 amino acids. CDR3 region: CASSHRDQVYEQYF. CDR3 nucleotides: TGTGCCAGCAGCCATCGGGACCAGGTTTACGAGCAGTACTTC.

This rearrangement joins TRBV9 to TRBJ2-1, with 8 bases fitting TRBD2. The germline CDR1 and CDR2 sequences are SGDLS and YYNGEE. The CDR3 contains 16 residues. With V trimmed by 3 bases and J by 3 bases, 8 bases remained unmatched. CDR3 nucleotide sequence: TGTGCCAGCAGCGCCGCCAGCGGGAGAGGCTACAATGAGCAGTTCTTC. It encodes CASSAASGRGYNEQFF. Using reference TRBV9 and TRBJ2-1 for the parts outside the CDR3, the full variable domain is DSGVTQTPKHLITATGQRVTLRCSPRSGDLSVYWYQQSLDQGLQFLIQYYNGEERAKGNILERFSAQQFPDLHSELNLSSLELGDSALYFCASSAASGRGYNEQFFGPGTRLTVL.

The V and J genes are TRBV5-6 and TRBJ1-1, with 7 bases identical to TRBD1. The CDR3 extends over 16 amino acids. Unmatched junction bases numbered 12, after V lost 7 bases and J lost 0 bases. Germline V gene data show CDR1 as SGHDT and CDR2 as YYEEEE. CDR3 protein: CASSGQASTLNTEAFF. CDR3 sequence (DNA): TGTGCCAGCTCCGGACAGGCGTCTACCTTGAACACTGAAGCTTTCTTT.

V gene TRBV7-8 combines with J gene TRBJ2-7, with TRBD2 identical over 13 bases. Trimming took 4 bases from V and 2 from J; bases not matched to a gene: 11. Germline values: CDR1 SGHVS, CDR2 FQNEAQ. The CDR3 is 18 residues long. DNA for the CDR3: TGTGCCAGCAGCTCGGGACTAGCGGGAACCTCCCGGGCCTACGAGCAGTACTTC. It is translated as CASSSGLAGTSRAYEQYF.

The rearrangement joins TRBV6-5 to TRBJ1-1, with D possibly TRBD1 on 5 matching bases. CDR3 length: 14 residues. The V and J ends lost 5 bases and 7 bases respectively, with 17 bases between them. Germline V gene sequence: CDR1 MNHEY, CDR2 SVGAGI. The CDR3 DNA sequence: TGTGCCAGCAGTGCCCCCCAGGGCGTCCATGAAGCTTTCTTT. Translating gives CASSAPQGVHEAFF.

Of note for this clone: The same CDR3 can be traced to other DNA sequences in this sample. The V and J genes are TRBV19 and TRBJ1-1; D might be TRBD1 (5 bases). The V gene lost 6 bases and the J gene lost 4 bases, with 9 bases spanning the gap. The germline V gene encodes CDR1 LNHDA and CDR2 SQIVND (reference sequence). The CDR3 totals 12 residues. The CDR3 loop reads CASRQGATEAFF. The CDR3 DNA reads as TGTGCCAGTAGGCAGGGTGCCACTGAAGCTTTCTTT.

This chain uses TRBV2 with TRBJ1-2; D possibly corresponds to TRBD1 (6 bases). Trimming removed 3 bases at V and 6 bases at J, with 14 bases between. The CDR3 covers 14 residues. Germline loops: CDR1 SNHLY, CDR2 FYNNEI. The CDR3 reads CASSEHRDRDGYTF. The CDR3 nucleotides read TGTGCCAGCAGTGAGCACAGGGACCGTGATGGCTACACCTTC.